Shown below are 24 T cell receptor beta chains from a single sample sequenced in a study of blood T cell repertoires in COVID-19. Using immunoSEQ multiplex PCR, the repertoire was profiled, and TCRdb retains in-frame clones only, with some absent. The table shows some 340,000 clones, with 83% occurring only once. The sample taken for sequencing was peripheral blood. The receptors here all came from a man under 40 with active or convalescent COVID-19.

The chain combines TRBV18 with TRBJ1-3; D is uncertain. V was cut by 5 bases and J by 0 bases, with 14 bases left in between. This CDR3 has 16 amino acids. The germline gives CDR1 KGHSH, CDR2 LQKENI. CDR3 loop: CASSALLARSGNTIYF. As DNA, the CDR3 is TGTGCCAGCTCAGCGCTCTTAGCCCGCTCTGGAAACACCATATATTTT.

Only a few counts were recorded for this clone. The genes are TRBV19 and TRBJ2-2; TRBD2 might be the D (7 bases). The V end lost 3 bases, the J end lost 0 bases, and 14 bases lay between the germline ends. The CDR3 has 17 residues. Germline assignment: CDR1 LNHDA and CDR2 SQIVND (reference sequence). CDR3 DNA: TGTGCCAGTAGTATTGGGGGGGCGAACCCGAACACCGGGGAGCTGTTTTTT. This translates into CASSIGGANPNTGELFF.

The chain has TRBV19 and TRBJ1-2; D might be TRBD1 (6 bases). The germline gives CDR1 LNHDA, CDR2 SQIVND (reference sequence). The CDR3 extends over 11 amino acids. Trimming left V 11 bases short and J 2 bases short, with 9 bases between. The chain's CDR3 is CASTGNYGYTF. The CDR3 nucleotides are TGTGCCTCCACAGGGAACTATGGCTACACCTTC.

This clone was observed a handful of times. The gene calls are TRBV14 and TRBJ1-2; 9 bases line up with TRBD1. This CDR3 contains 15 residues. CDR1 SGHDN and CDR2 FVKESK come from the germline V gene. V was clipped by 2 bases and J by 4 bases; unmatched bases: 5. The CDR3 nucleotides read TGTGCCAGCAGCCAACACGGACAGGGGTCCTATGGCTACACCTTC. Its translation: CASSQHGQGSYGYTF.

The rearrangement links TRBV18 to TRBJ2-1; no definite D call. The CDR3 extends over 15 amino acids. In germline, CDR1 is KGHSH, CDR2 LQKENI. With 3 bases removed from V and 2 bases from J, the gap between germline ends came to 11 bases. CDR3 protein: CASSPGEWAYNEQFF. The CDR3 bases are TGTGCCAGCTCACCCGGAGAATGGGCCTACAATGAGCAGTTCTTC.

This chain joins TRBV4-3 and TRBJ2-7, with 15 bases matching TRBD2. V shed 2 bases, J shed 0 bases, and the junction held 5 bases outside the gene matches. CDR1 is LGHNA, CDR2 YSLEER, per germline. The CDR3 has 18 residues. CDR3 sequence (DNA): TGCGCCAGCAGCCAACGGACTAGCGGGAGGGGTAGCTCCTACGAGCAGTACTTC. The encoded protein is CASSQRTSGRGSSYEQYF.

This chain connects TRBV7-9 to TRBJ1-6; 10 bases match TRBD1. Losses at the gene ends were 4 bases for V and 7 bases for J; bases not matched to a gene: 4. CDR3 length: 15 amino acids. Germline-derived CDR1 and CDR2 are SEHNR and FQNEAQ (reference sequence). The CDR3 DNA reads TGTGCCAGCAGCTCGCGGACAGGGGGGAATTCACCCCTCCACTTT. Its translation is CASSSRTGGNSPLHF.

The rearrangement joins TRBV28 to TRBJ2-1; 7 positions match TRBD1. This CDR3 contains 16 residues. Germline CDR1 is MDHEN and CDR2 is SYDVKM. Trimming removed 4 bases from V and 0 bases from J; junction bases left unmatched: 6. The CDR3 loop is CASSYGDSHSYNEQFF. In DNA form, the CDR3 reads TGTGCCAGCAGTTATGGGGACAGCCACTCCTACAATGAGCAGTTCTTC.

The rearrangement joins TRBV6-1 to TRBJ1-5; TRBD1 matches at 8 bases. The germline V gene encodes CDR1 MNHNS and CDR2 SASEGT. The CDR3 covers 13 residues. Germline trimming cut 7 bases from V and 4 bases from J; bases unmatched to any gene: 3. The CDR3 protein is CASKTGGNQPQHF. DNA of the CDR3: TGTGCCAGCAAAACAGGGGGTAATCAGCCCCAGCATTTT.

This clone has more than one count but fewer than ten. J is TRBJ2-2 and V is TRBV3-1 (or the pseudogene TRBV3-2), with D possibly matching TRBD2 (5 bases). The CDR3 is 14 residues long. With 4 bases removed from V and 6 bases from J, the gap between germline ends came to 12 bases. Germline V gene lookup returns CDR1 LGHDT and CDR2 YNNKEL (reference sequence). The CDR3: CASSPAGFPGELFF. The CDR3 DNA reads as TGTGCCAGCAGCCCTGCGGGTTTCCCCGGGGAGCTGTTTTTT.

This clone has a handful of counts. The CDR3 bases are TGCGCCAGCAGCTTGCTTCCGGTAGACAACAATCAGCCCCAGCATTTT. This gives the protein CASSLLPVDNNQPQHF. J is TRBJ1-5 and V is TRBV5-1; D unclear. CDR3 length: 16 residues. V was pared by 1 base and J by 3 bases, with 14 bases between. CDR1 is SGHRS and CDR2 is YFSETQ in the germline V gene.

The CDR3 sequence is CASSVGQGSDGYTF. The CDR3 nucleotides read TGTGCCAGCAGTGTGGGACAGGGAAGTGATGGCTACACCTTC. The J gene is TRBJ1-2, the V gene TRBV2; 9 bases fit TRBD1. This CDR3 spans 14 amino acids. CDR1 and CDR2 from the germline V gene are SNHLY and FYNNEI. Trimming removed 4 bases from V and 6 bases from J; junction bases left unmatched: 6.

V is TRBV9 and J is TRBJ1-3; 7 bases line up with TRBD1. CDR1 is SGDLS and CDR2 is YYNGEE in the germline V gene. V lost 1 base, J lost 4 bases, and 11 bases stayed unmatched. This CDR3 has 17 residues. The CDR3 sequence: CASSVQTGRTAGNTIYF. The CDR3 DNA follows: TGTGCCAGCAGCGTACAGACAGGGAGGACTGCGGGAAACACCATATATTTT.

This chain joins TRBV7-2 and TRBJ1-2; D may be TRBD1 (6 bases). The CDR3 spans 15 residues. Deletions cut 5 bases from V and 4 bases from J, with 17 bases between. Germline CDR1 and CDR2: SGHTA and FQGNSA. The CDR3 loop reads CASSVYPDSSYGYTF. For the CDR3, the DNA is TGTGCCAGCAGCGTATACCCGGACAGCTCCTATGGCTACACCTTC. The whole variable domain, filled in from reference TRBV7-2 and TRBJ1-2, reads GAGVSQSPSNKVTEKGKDVELRCDPISGHTALYWYRQSLGQGLEFLIYFQGNSAPDKSGLPSDRFSAERTGGSVSTLTIQRTQQEDSAVYLCASSVYPDSSYGYTFGSGTRLTVV.

The J gene is TRBJ2-7, the V gene TRBV3-1 (or the pseudogene TRBV3-2), with TRBD1 matching 8 bases. The germline V gene has CDR1 LGHDT and CDR2 YNNKEL (reference sequence). The CDR3 spans 15 residues. V trimming: 0 bases; J trimming: 2 bases; junction bases outside the gene matches: 3. CDR3 in DNA: TGTGCCAGCAGCCAAGATCAGGGACAGGCCTACGAGCAGTACTTC. Its protein is CASSQDQGQAYEQYF.

The chain employs TRBV9 and TRBJ2-7; 10 positions agree with TRBD2. V was pared by 4 bases and J by 7 bases, with 8 bases of the junction left unmatched. The germline V gene encodes CDR1 SGDLS and CDR2 YYNGEE. The CDR3 is 14 amino acids. The DNA of the CDR3 is TGTGCCAGCAGCCCCGGACTAGCGGTCGAGGAGCAGTACTTC. This codes for CASSPGLAVEEQYF.

The chain links TRBV7-3 to TRBJ2-6, with D hard to call. The germline V gene has CDR1 SGHTA and CDR2 FQGTGA. V lost 4 bases and J lost 0, with 7 bases in between. This CDR3 has 15 amino acids. The CDR3 spells CASSYRTSGANVLTF. The CDR3 coding sequence is TGTGCCAGCAGCTATAGAACCTCTGGGGCCAACGTCCTGACTTTC. The full variable domain, its missing parts supplied by reference TRBV7-3 and TRBJ2-6, is GAGVSQTPSNKVTEKGKYVELRCDPISGHTALYWYRQSLGQGPEFLIYFQGTGAADDSGLPNDRFFAVRPEGSVSTLKIQRTERGDSAVYLCASSYRTSGANVLTFGAGSRLTVL.

This chain connects TRBV29-1 to TRBJ2-1; 10 nucleotides match TRBD2. V was clipped by 7 bases and J by 5 bases; unmatched bases: 8. The length of the CDR3 is 14 residues. The germline CDR1 and CDR2 sequences are SQVTM and ANQGSEA. CDR3 residues: CSGLGLADHNEQFF. DNA for the CDR3: TGCAGCGGCCTAGGACTAGCGGACCACAATGAGCAGTTCTTC.

Only one count was recorded for this clone. The chain employs TRBV6-5 and TRBJ2-1, with 7 bases identical to TRBD2. V was clipped by 2 bases and J by 8 bases; unmatched bases: 3. The CDR3 length is 13 residues. Germline V gene data show CDR1 as MNHEY and CDR2 as SVGAGI. CDR3 sequence (DNA): TGTGCCAGCAGTTACGGCGGGAGCGATGAGCAGTTCTTC. It specifies CASSYGGSDEQFF.

The rearrangement joins TRBV7-2 to TRBJ2-3; 8 bases fit TRBD2. V was pared by 0 bases and J by 7 bases, with 9 bases of the junction left unmatched. The CDR3 spans 16 residues. Germline-derived CDR1 and CDR2 are SGHTA and FQGNSA. The CDR3: CASSLAVRRGAHTQYF. DNA for the CDR3: TGTGCCAGCAGCTTAGCGGTGAGGCGGGGGGCCCATACGCAGTATTTT.

V and J are TRBV28 and TRBJ2-5; 7 nucleotides align to TRBD2. CDR1 and CDR2 from the germline V gene are MDHEN and SYDVKM. The J segment lost 7 bases and the V segment lost 6 bases, leaving 8 bases of the junction unmatched. The CDR3 length is 13 residues. Written as DNA, the CDR3 is TGTGCCAGCAGACCGGGACTAAGAGGGACCCAGTACTTC. Protein sequence: CASRPGLRGTQYF.

The chain joins TRBV5-1 to TRBJ2-6, with 7 positions matching TRBD1. CDR1 and CDR2 (germline): SGHRS, YFSETQ. The CDR3 length is 17 residues. Trimming removed 5 bases from V and 0 bases from J; junction bases left unmatched: 8. CDR3: CASSLRGQTSGANVLTF. CDR3 bases: TGCGCCAGCAGTCTACGGGGACAGACCTCTGGGGCCAACGTCCTGACTTTC.

This chain links TRBV20-1 with TRBJ1-1, with 7 bases identical to TRBD1. This CDR3 contains 13 residues. Trimming took 3 bases from V and 1 from J; bases not matched to a gene: 2. CDR1 and CDR2 from the germline V gene are DFQATT and SNEGSKA (reference sequence). DNA for the CDR3: TGCAGTGCTAGTAGGACAGGGAACACTGAAGCTTTCTTT. Protein product: CSASRTGNTEAFF.

This chain joins TRBV5-1 and TRBJ2-7; a possible D gene is TRBD1 (5 bases). The germline V and J ends were trimmed by 0 bases and 4 bases, with 14 bases remaining between them. The germline V gene has CDR1 SGHRS and CDR2 YFSETQ. The CDR3 has 15 residues. The CDR3 is CASSLGRQGLYEQYF. The DNA of the CDR3 is TGCGCCAGCAGCTTGGGACGTCAGGGCCTATACGAGCAGTACTTC.